This T cell receptor (beta chain) was identified in a study of blood T cell repertoires in COVID-19. The protocol was immunoSEQ multiplex PCR, while the TCRdb copy is restricted to in-frame clones and leaves out a portion. The sample includes 150,000 to 200,000 clones, about 89% of them seen just once. The sequencing sample was made of peripheral blood. The TCR originated in a man in his 70s with acute or convalescent COVID-19.

CDR3 nucleotide sequence: TGTGCCAGCTCACGGGACAGGGACGAGCAGTACTTC. It encodes CASSRDRDEQYF. The chain carries TRBV18 and TRBJ2-7; TRBD1 matches 9 bases. Germline CDR1 is KGHSH and CDR2 is LQKENI. This CDR3 spans 12 amino acids. Losses at the gene ends were 4 bases for V and 5 bases for J; bases not matched to a gene: 0.